This paragraph covers one TCR beta chain sequence. The target antigen is unknown. The data were taken from a study of monozygotic twins with inflammatory bowel disease. Study-wide points: Especially with disease activity, IBD patients had fewer clonotypes in common with others than healthy twins did.

The CDR3 length is 18 residues. Germline CDR1 reads GTSNPN; CDR2 reads SVGIG (reference sequence). Every donor provided one blood sample measuring less than 3 ml. A template switching step added UMIs, each with a 6-nucleotide sample barcode. Reprocessing the 5' RACE reads, TCRdb reports a single entry for every CDR3 protein and omits DNA. The listing records roughly 150,000 distinct CDR3 sequences. The TCR was taken from a human donor with ulcerative colitis or Crohn's disease, or a healthy co-twin of an affected twin (not recorded which). The sequenced material came from blood. The chain employs TRBV30 and TRBJ2-3; TCRdb proposes TRBD2, but this gene call is untestable without DNA. CDR3 amino acids: CAWSVDQGSASATDTQYF.